The 20 T cell receptor beta chains below were found in one sample sequenced in a study of OX40 agonist ivuxolimab in advanced cancers. Generated by immunoSEQ multiplex PCR, the TCRdb table keeps only in-frame clones and is missing some. The sample has 20,000 to 30,000 clones; roughly 93% are singletons. Sequences were derived from CD4+ or CD8+ T cells sorted from blood, sampled in a trial of the OX40 agonist ivuxolimab. The receptors originated from an adult with an advanced solid tumor such as melanoma, head and neck, liver or kidney cancer.

The chain joins TRBV7-8 to TRBJ2-6; the match to TRBD2 covers 8 bases. Trimming at V came to 5 bases and at J to 2 bases, leaving 5 bases not matched to a gene. Germline CDR1 reads SGHVS; CDR2 reads FQNEAQ. This CDR3 is built from 16 residues. The CDR3 nucleotides read TGTGCCAGCAGCCTCGGGGGGGGACCTGGGGCCAACGTCCTGACTTTC. It specifies CASSLGGGPGANVLTF.

This chain joins TRBV18 and TRBJ1-3; D remains unclear. The CDR3 runs 15 residues. The germline V gene has CDR1 KGHSH and CDR2 LQKENI. Trimming pared 2 bases from V and 2 bases from J, leaving 10 bases between. As DNA, the CDR3 is TGTGCCAGCTCACCAAGGGCAGCGGCTGGAAACACCATATATTTT. This translates into CASSPRAAAGNTIYF.

With respect to this clone: The junction departs from germline at one end; a sequencing error may be responsible. The chain recombines TRBV7-7 with TRBJ2-1; TRBD2 matches 7 bases. From germline, CDR1 is SSHAT and CDR2 FNYEAQ (reference sequence). The CDR3 runs 13 residues. CDR3 protein: CASSLGTTNEQFF. DNA of the CDR3: TGTGCTAGCAGCTTAGGGACTACCAATGAGCAGTTCTTC.

J is TRBJ1-2 and V is TRBV19; 8 bases match TRBD1. CDR3 size: 17 residues. CDR1 and CDR2 from the germline V gene are LNHDA and SQIVND (reference sequence). V lost 5 bases and J lost 4; bases outside the gene matches: 15. The CDR3 DNA sequence: TGTGCCAGTAGTCGCCGGGCCGGGACAGGCCTGAGCTATGGCTACACCTTC. Translated: CASSRRAGTGLSYGYTF.

This chain links TRBV12-5 with TRBJ2-3; 10 positions match TRBD2. In germline, CDR1 is LGHNT, CDR2 FRNRAP. CDR3 size: 16 residues. V shed 6 bases, J shed 9 bases, and the junction held 15 bases outside the gene matches. The CDR3 bases are TGTGCTAGTGGATCAGGACTAGCGGCCACAGTAGGCACGCAGTATTTT. Translated: CASGSGLAATVGTQYF.

The chain is built from TRBV7-2 and TRBJ2-7, with TRBD1 matching 8 bases. The germline V gene encodes CDR1 SGHTA and CDR2 FQGNSA. J was trimmed by 0 bases and V by 5 bases; bases with no gene match: 12. The CDR3 covers 17 residues. The CDR3 DNA reads as TGTGCCAGCAGCATCTTCCATCAGGGGGCGATCTCCTACGAGCAGTACTTC. This gives the protein CASSIFHQGAISYEQYF.

The chain carries TRBV6-6 and TRBJ1-4, with a weak D call TRBD1 (5 bases). CDR3 length: 14 amino acids. The V and J ends lost 5 bases and 7 bases respectively, with 14 bases between them. CDR1 is MNHNY, CDR2 SVGAGI, per germline (reference sequence). The CDR3 DNA sequence: TGTGCCAGCAGTAACCCCGAAAGGGGTGAAAAACTGTTTTTT. It specifies CASSNPERGEKLFF.

The rearrangement joins TRBV30 to TRBJ2-7, with D tentatively TRBD2 (5 bases). Between the trimmed V and J ends, which lost 2 bases and 5 bases, there was a span of 13 bases. Per germline, CDR1 GTSNPN and CDR2 SVGIG (reference sequence). The CDR3 consists of 13 residues. The CDR3 bases are TGTGCCTGGAGTCTCCTGACCGGGGACGAGCAGTACTTC. Translation gives CAWSLLTGDEQYF.

V and J are TRBV9 and TRBJ1-5, with 9 bases identical to TRBD1. The CDR3 sequence is 14 residues long. The germline gives CDR1 SGDLS, CDR2 YYNGEE. V gave up 7 bases and J gave up 7 bases; unmatched junction bases: 9. CDR3 residues: CASGAGTGRQPQHF. The DNA of the CDR3 is TGTGCCAGCGGCGCAGGGACAGGGCGGCAGCCCCAGCATTTT.

J is TRBJ2-3 and V is TRBV7-6, with D unresolved. The CDR3 contains 14 residues. V dropped 0 bases and J dropped 4 bases, with 8 bases sitting between them. The germline CDR1 and CDR2 sequences are SGHVS and FNYEAQ. As DNA, the CDR3 is TGTGCCAGCAGCTTAGCGCTTTTGGCAGATACGCAGTATTTT. It codes for CASSLALLADTQYF.

The genes are TRBV18 and TRBJ1-1; D unresolved. Per germline, CDR1 KGHSH and CDR2 LQKENI. V shed 1 base and J shed 3 bases, with 12 bases lying between them. The CDR3 length is 15 residues. The CDR3 DNA sequence: TGTGCCAGCTCACCACTCCCCAGTGAGGACACTGAAGCTTTCTTT. Translating gives CASSPLPSEDTEAFF.

With respect to this clone: This specimen includes other DNA sequences encoding the same CDR3. The chain is built from TRBV19 and TRBJ2-7; 7 bases are shared with TRBD2. With V trimmed by 3 bases and J by 3 bases, 5 bases remained unmatched. Germline V gene lookup returns CDR1 LNHDA and CDR2 SQIVND (reference sequence). The CDR3 sequence is 14 residues long. Written as DNA, the CDR3 is TGTGCCAGTAGTATTTCAGCGGGGATCTACGAGCAGTACTTC. It encodes CASSISAGIYEQYF.

The V gene is TRBV4-2, the J gene TRBJ2-5, with TRBD2 matching 16 bases. From germline, CDR1 is LGHNA and CDR2 YNFKEQ. This CDR3 is built from 18 residues. The junction had 2 bases not matched to a gene; V was cut back by 1 base and J by 0 bases. The CDR3 nucleotides are TGTGCCAGCAGCCAAGCGGGACTAGCGGGGGGGTACCAAGAGACCCAGTACTTC. Protein sequence: CASSQAGLAGGYQETQYF.

The V and J genes are TRBV28 and TRBJ2-2; 7 nucleotides line up with TRBD1. Germline V gene lookup returns CDR1 MDHEN and CDR2 SYDVKM. CDR3 size: 14 residues. V lost 4 bases, J lost 6 bases, and 5 bases stayed unmatched. The CDR3 bases are TGTGCCAGCAGTTCCAGGGGGATCGCCGGGGAGCTGTTTTTT. Translation: CASSSRGIAGELFF. Complete variable domain (other parts from reference TRBV28 and TRBJ2-2): DVKVTQSSRYLVKRTGEKVFLECVQDMDHENMFWYRQDPGLGLRLIYFSYDVKMKEKGDIPEGYSVSREKKERFSLILESASTNQTSMYLCASSSRGIAGELFFGEGSRLTVL.

The chain employs TRBV4-2 and TRBJ2-1; unclear D gene. V lost 1 base, J lost 7 bases, and 8 bases lay in between. Looked up from germline, CDR1 is LGHNA and CDR2 is YNFKEQ. This CDR3 spans 13 amino acids. CDR3 sequence reads: CASSQVVENEQFF. In DNA form, the CDR3 reads TGTGCCAGCAGCCAAGTAGTCGAAAATGAGCAGTTCTTC.

The CDR3 region has the DNA TGTGCCAGCAGAGGCCGGGACAGCCCTTCCTACGAGCAGTACTTC. The encoded protein is CASRGRDSPSYEQYF. The chain employs TRBV2 and TRBJ2-7, with 7 bases matching TRBD1. The CDR3 has 15 residues. The germline V gene has CDR1 SNHLY and CDR2 FYNNEI. With V trimmed by 6 bases and J by 1 base, 9 bases remained unmatched.

This chain joins TRBV5-4 and TRBJ2-7; the D call may be TRBD1 or TRBD2 (5 bases each). Per germline, CDR1 SGHNT and CDR2 YYREEE (reference sequence). The CDR3 runs 13 residues. The V and J ends lost 4 bases and 3 bases respectively, with 11 bases between them. The CDR3 nucleotides are TGTGCCAGCAGCGTATTGGGGGTCTACGAGCAGTACTTC. The encoded protein is CASSVLGVYEQYF.

The CDR3 protein is CASSLVLLAGASAKNIQYF. CDR3 in DNA: TGTGCCAGCAGCTTAGTACTTTTAGCGGGGGCCTCAGCCAAAAACATTCAGTACTTC. This chain joins TRBV13 and TRBJ2-4, with 9 bases lining up with TRBD2. The trim removed 1 base at V and 0 bases at J, leaving 10 bases unmatched. CDR1 and CDR2 (germline): PRHDT, FYEKMQ (reference sequence). This CDR3 spans 19 amino acids.

The rearrangement joins TRBV12-5 to TRBJ2-1; perhaps TRBD1 as D (6 bases). Deletions cut 0 bases from V and 5 bases from J, with 11 bases between. The CDR3 is 15 residues long. Germline CDR1 LGHNT, CDR2 FRNRAP. DNA of the CDR3: TGTGCTAGTGGTTTGGTACTAGGACAGAACAATGAGCAGTTCTTC. Translated, it gives CASGLVLGQNNEQFF.

The chain joins TRBV5-1 to TRBJ2-7; D is unclear. The germline CDR1 and CDR2 sequences are SGHRS and YFSETQ. Between the trimmed V and J ends, which lost 2 bases and 7 bases, there was a span of 13 bases. The CDR3 has 13 residues. CDR3 in amino acids: CASSFSPSPEQYF. The CDR3 DNA reads as TGCGCCAGCAGCTTTTCCCCGTCCCCGGAGCAGTACTTC.